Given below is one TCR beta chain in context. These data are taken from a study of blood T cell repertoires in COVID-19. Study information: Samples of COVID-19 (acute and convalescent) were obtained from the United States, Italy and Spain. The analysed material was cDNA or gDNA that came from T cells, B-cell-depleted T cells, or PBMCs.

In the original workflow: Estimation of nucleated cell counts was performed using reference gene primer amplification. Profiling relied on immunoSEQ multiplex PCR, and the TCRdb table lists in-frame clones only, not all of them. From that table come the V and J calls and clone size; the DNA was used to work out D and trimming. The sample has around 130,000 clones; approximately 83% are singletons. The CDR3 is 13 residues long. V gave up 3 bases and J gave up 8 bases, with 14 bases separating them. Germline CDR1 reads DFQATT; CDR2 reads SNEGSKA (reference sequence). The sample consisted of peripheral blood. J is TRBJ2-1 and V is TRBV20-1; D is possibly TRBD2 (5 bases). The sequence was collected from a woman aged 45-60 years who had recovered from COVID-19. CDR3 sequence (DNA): TGCAGTGCTAGTCTTCGGCGGGTCGATGAGCAGTTCTTC. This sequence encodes CSASLRRVDEQFF.